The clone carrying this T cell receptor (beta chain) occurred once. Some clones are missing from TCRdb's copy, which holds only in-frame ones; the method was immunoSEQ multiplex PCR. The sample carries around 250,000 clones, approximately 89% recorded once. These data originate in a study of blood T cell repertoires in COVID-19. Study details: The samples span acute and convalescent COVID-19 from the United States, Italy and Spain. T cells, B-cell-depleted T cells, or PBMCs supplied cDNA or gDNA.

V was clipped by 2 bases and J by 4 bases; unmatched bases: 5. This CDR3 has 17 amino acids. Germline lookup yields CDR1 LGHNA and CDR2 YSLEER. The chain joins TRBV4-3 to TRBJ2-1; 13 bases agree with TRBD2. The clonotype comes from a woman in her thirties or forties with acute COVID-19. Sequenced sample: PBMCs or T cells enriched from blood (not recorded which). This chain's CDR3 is CASSQRTSGSGYNEQFF. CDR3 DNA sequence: TGCGCCAGCAGCCAACGGACTAGCGGGAGTGGTTACAATGAGCAGTTCTTC.